This T cell receptor (beta chain) comes out of a study of blood T cell repertoires in COVID-19 (dated by TCRdb to 2018 to 2020). Looking at the study overall: Samples from collaborators originated in the United States, Italy and Spain and spanned both the acute and convalescent phases of COVID-19. The material from the prospective study consisted of cDNA or gDNA derived from T cells, B-cell-depleted T cells, or PBMCs. The dataset comprised deeply sampled blood TCRbeta repertoires from subjects exposed to, actively infected with, or recovered from COVID-19. The repertoires were released in a freely available public database intended as a resource for research on the immune response to SARS-CoV-2. The samples were drawn from two sources: the first 160 participants of the ongoing ImmuneRACE study, and 950 to 1,500 subjects contributed by 6 global collaborators. Nearly every sample came with metadata listing a de-identified subject ID, COVID-19 status, age in years and sex. Where available, HLA class I and class II types were obtained from metadata supplied by the sample provider rather than from assay-based typing. Paper-wide results and their limitations: The amount of clinical and demographic metadata varied by source and participant and was provided uncurated.

Notes on this clone: This receptor's antigen is unknown. The input lacks base qualities; no much larger clone sits a single base away.

The immunoSEQ Assay, a bias-controlled multiplex PCR, was used to amplify TCRbeta CDR3 regions from genomic DNA. The paper's processing steps were these. The number of nucleated cells in each sample was estimated from the amplification of reference gene primers within the assay. To quantify the absolute abundance of each unique TCRbeta CDR3 rearrangement, sequence reads were collapsed and filtered. For each sample, productive Simpson clonality was calculated by taking the square root of Simpson's diversity index across productive rearrangements. What TCRdb holds here is the immuneACCESS table cut down to in-frame rearrangements. Part of the clones is not present; checked against another copy, under half of the missing clones reflect an unresolved V gene, and the others are unexplained. V, J and clone size are those of that table, while D and trimming were read from the DNA. This sample holds fewer than 350,000 clones; roughly 90% were observed only once. The leading ten clones occupy under 5% of the sample.

One collaborating source in Seattle enrolled patients during active infection and followed them longitudinally through the course of disease. The collaborating institutions used their own protocols to collect whole blood in K2EDTA tubes. Collaborator samples were shipped for TCRbeta analysis as frozen whole blood, isolated PBMCs, or DNA extracted from either sample type. CDR1 SGHRS and CDR2 YFSETQ were looked up in the germline V gene. A distance of 15 bases separates the germline ends of V and J, which lose 0 bases and 6 bases respectively. The CDR3 spans 15 residues, from the cysteine through the phenylalanine. The sequence is cut down to CDR3 DNA, 45 bases in frame from base 1.

The sample was peripheral blood. The clonotype originates from a woman aged 60 to 75 with COVID-19, enrolled during active disease. The chain links TRBV5-1 with TRBJ1-2; the D segment could be TRBD1, given 6 matching bases. The DNA sequence is as follows: TGCGCCAGCAGCTTGGAGGGTACAGGGATCGATGGCTACACCTTC. It is translated as CASSLEGTGIDGYTF.